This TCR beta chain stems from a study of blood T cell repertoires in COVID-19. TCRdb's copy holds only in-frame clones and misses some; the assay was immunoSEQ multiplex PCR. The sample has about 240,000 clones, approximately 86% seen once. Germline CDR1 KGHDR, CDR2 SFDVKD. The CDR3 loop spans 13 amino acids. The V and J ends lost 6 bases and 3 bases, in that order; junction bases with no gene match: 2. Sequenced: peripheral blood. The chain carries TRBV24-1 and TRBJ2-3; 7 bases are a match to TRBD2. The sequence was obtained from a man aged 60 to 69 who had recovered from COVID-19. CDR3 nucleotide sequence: TGTGCCACCAGTTCGCGGGAGACAGATACGCAGTATTTT. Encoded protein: CATSSRETDTQYF.